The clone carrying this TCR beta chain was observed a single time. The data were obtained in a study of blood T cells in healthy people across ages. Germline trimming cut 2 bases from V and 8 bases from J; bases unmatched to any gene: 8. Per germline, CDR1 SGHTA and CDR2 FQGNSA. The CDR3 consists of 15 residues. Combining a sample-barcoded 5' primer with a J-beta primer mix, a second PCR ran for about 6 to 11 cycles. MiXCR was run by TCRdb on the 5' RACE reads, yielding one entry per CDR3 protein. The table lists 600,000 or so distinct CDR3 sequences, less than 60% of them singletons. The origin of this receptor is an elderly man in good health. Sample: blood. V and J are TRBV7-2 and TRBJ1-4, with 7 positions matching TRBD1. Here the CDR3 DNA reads TGTGCCAGCAGCTTATCGGGGCAGGGGGTCGAAAAACTGTTTTTT. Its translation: CASSLSGQGVEKLFF.